Only a few counts were recorded for the clone carrying this T cell receptor beta chain. The antigen is not known. RNA transcripts were the template for amplifying TCR beta CDR3 regions. With the HTBI primer set, the TCR CDR3 went through a first round of RT-PCR. TCRdb re-derived calls from the multiplex PCR reads in MiXCR, one entry per CDR3 protein. The sample holds 660,000 or so distinct CDR3 sequences, less than 25% seen once. The data are from a study of T cells in Graves' hyperthyroidism and ophthalmopathy. For the study at large: Peripheral blood sampling occurred at initial diagnosis, before any treatment.

The V and J ends lost 7 bases and 1 base respectively, with 24 bases between them. Per germline, CDR1 SGDLS and CDR2 YYNGEE. The CDR3 extends over 17 amino acids. Uncontrolled infection, other autoimmune disease, pregnancy or lactation led to exclusion. Each diagnosis was grounded in clinical symptoms, serum thyroxine and TRAb, thyroid ultrasound, and orbital computed tomography. Study-wide results and caveats: Ophthalmopathy was predicted by the model a median of approximately 6.6 months ahead of onset.

The sequence came from a man aged 30 to 45 with Graves' ophthalmopathy. Sequenced sample: blood. The chain carries TRBV9 and TRBJ2-7; tentatively, D is TRBD1 or TRBD2 (5 bases each). In nucleotides, the CDR3 is TGTGCCAGCGAAACCGGGACCCCCCTAACCCCTTCCTACGAGCAGTACTTC. Protein: CASETGTPLTPSYEQYF.